Presented here are 12 T cell receptor beta chains from one specimen sequenced in a study of T cell responses to AZD1222 COVID-19 vaccine. Produced via immunoSEQ multiplex PCR; TCRdb's table is partial and in-frame only. This repertoire shows around 190,000 clones, 85% to 95% found once; its top ten account for over 1%. This specimen consisted of peripheral blood, obtained on day 0 of AZD1222 vaccination. Receptor source: an adult in good health.

The rearrangement uses TRBV7-9 and TRBJ1-4; D unresolved. Deletions cut 1 base from V and 4 bases from J, with 13 bases between. This CDR3 spans 16 amino acids. In germline, CDR1 is SEHNR, CDR2 FQNEAQ (reference sequence). The CDR3: CASSLDSTRNNEKLFF. The CDR3 nucleotides are TGTGCCAGCAGCTTAGATTCGACAAGAAATAATGAAAAACTGTTTTTT. Full variable domain (rest looked up from reference TRBV7-9 and TRBJ1-4): DTGVSQNPRHKITKRGQNVTFRCDPISEHNRLYWYRQTLGQGPEFLTYFQNEAQLEKSRLLSDRFSAERPKGSFSTLEIQRTEQGDSAMYLCASSLDSTRNNEKLFFGSGTQLSVL.

This chain uses TRBV12-3 or TRBV12-4 with TRBJ1-1, with D perhaps matching TRBD1 (5 bases). V lost 8 bases, J lost 3 bases, and 13 bases lay in between. The CDR3 runs 13 residues. Here the CDR3 DNA reads TGTGCCAGCTCCTACGGGACTCACACTGAAGCTTTCTTT. Protein sequence: CASSYGTHTEAFF.

A single count supports this clone. The rearrangement joins TRBV9 to TRBJ2-6, with 8 bases lining up with TRBD2. Germline V gives CDR1 SGDLS, CDR2 YYNGEE. The CDR3 runs to 17 residues. With 0 bases clipped from V and 2 bases from J, the junction kept 4 bases outside the gene matches. CDR3 nucleotides: TGTGCCAGCAGCGTAGCGGGGGGGCTGGCTGGGGCCAACGTCCTGACTTTC. This translates into CASSVAGGLAGANVLTF.

This sequence joins TRBV5-5 and TRBJ2-5; D may be TRBD1 or TRBD2 (5 bases each). Germline V gives CDR1 SGHKS, CDR2 YYEKEE (reference sequence). The CDR3 spans 14 residues. The V and J ends lost 1 base and 4 bases respectively, with 11 bases between them. Written as DNA, the CDR3 is TGTGCCAGCAGCTTGTATTGGGACGGAGAGACCCAGTACTTC. Residues: CASSLYWDGETQYF. Looking up the rest from reference TRBV5-5 and TRBJ2-5 gives the full variable domain: DAGVTQSPTHLIKTRGQQVTLRCSPISGHKSVSWYQQVLGQGPQFIFQYYEKEERGRGNFPDRFSARQFPNYSSELNVNALLLGDSALYLCASSLYWDGETQYFGPGTRLLVL.

The chain joins TRBV28 to TRBJ2-4; the match to TRBD1 covers 8 bases. This CDR3 has 17 amino acids. V lost 3 bases and J lost 0; bases outside the gene matches: 7. Germline-derived CDR1 and CDR2 are MDHEN and SYDVKM. This CDR3 is CASSFPDRALAKNIQYF. Written as DNA, the CDR3 is TGTGCCAGCAGTTTCCCGGACAGGGCTTTAGCCAAAAACATTCAGTACTTC. Variable domain in full (rest from reference TRBV28 and TRBJ2-4): DVKVTQSSRYLVKRTGEKVFLECVQDMDHENMFWYRQDPGLGLRLIYFSYDVKMKEKGDIPEGYSVSREKKERFSLILESASTNQTSMYLCASSFPDRALAKNIQYFGAGTRLSVL.

J is TRBJ2-5 and V is TRBV11-2; D not certain. Trimming pared 0 bases from V and 0 bases from J, leaving 8 bases between. The CDR3 spans 15 residues. Germline-derived CDR1 and CDR2 are SGHAT and FQNNGV. Here the CDR3 reads CASSLEQLYQETQYF. Written as DNA, the CDR3 is TGTGCCAGCAGCTTAGAGCAGTTGTACCAAGAGACCCAGTACTTC. The full variable domain, completed using reference TRBV11-2 and TRBJ2-5, is EAGVAQSPRYKIIEKRQSVAFWCNPISGHATLYWYQQILGQGPKLLIQFQNNGVVDDSQLPKDRFSAERLKGVDSTLKIQPAKLEDSAVYLCASSLEQLYQETQYFGPGTRLLVL.

V is TRBV10-3 and J is TRBJ1-5, with TRBD1 matching 7 bases. Trimming removed 5 bases from V and 3 bases from J; junction bases left unmatched: 4. The germline gives CDR1 ENHRY, CDR2 SYGVKD. The CDR3 consists of 14 residues. This chain's CDR3 is CAISLDRDNQPQHF. In DNA form, the CDR3 reads TGTGCCATCAGTTTAGACAGGGACAATCAGCCCCAGCATTTT.

The chain combines TRBV2 with TRBJ1-2; 8 positions agree with TRBD1. The germline V gene has CDR1 SNHLY and CDR2 FYNNEI. Losses at the gene ends were 7 bases for V and 6 bases for J; bases not matched to a gene: 13. This CDR3 has 15 amino acids. CDR3 nucleotide sequence: TGTGCCAGCAACTATAACAGGGGGGCGGGAGATGGCTACACCTTC. Translated, it gives CASNYNRGAGDGYTF.

The gene calls are TRBV5-1 and TRBJ2-1; 8 nucleotides align to TRBD2. This CDR3 has 16 residues. V lost 0 bases to trimming and J lost 6 bases; unmatched junction nucleotides: 8. CDR1 is SGHRS and CDR2 is YFSETQ in the germline V gene. The CDR3 DNA follows: TGCGCCAGCAGCTTGGGCCTAGCGGGTTTGGGCAATGAGCAGTTCTTC. It codes for CASSLGLAGLGNEQFF.

This chain uses TRBV19 with TRBJ1-3; D is unresolved. Germline lookup yields CDR1 LNHDA and CDR2 SQIVND (reference sequence). V was clipped by 0 bases and J by 0 bases, with 9 bases between them. The CDR3 is 16 residues long. In DNA, the CDR3 is TGTGCCAGTAGTATAGATCAGCCGTACTCTGGAAACACCATATATTTT. Translation: CASSIDQPYSGNTIYF.

The chain links TRBV28 to TRBJ1-3; D gene ambiguous. The CDR3 spans 15 residues. Per the germline V gene, CDR1 is MDHEN and CDR2 is SYDVKM. Trimming pared 4 bases from V and 0 bases from J, leaving 10 bases between. DNA for the CDR3: TGTGCCAGCAGTTCCCCTTTGACCTCTGGAAACACCATATATTTT. Translated, it gives CASSSPLTSGNTIYF.

In this sample, this clone turned up once. The chain carries TRBV27 and TRBJ2-1, with D possibly matching TRBD2 (7 bases). The ends were cut back, 3 bases at V and 4 bases at J, with 19 bases in the middle. Germline V CDR1 and CDR2: MNHEY, SMNVEV (reference sequence). CDR3 length: 17 residues. CDR3 amino acids: CASSFYRTGGHYNEQFF. The CDR3 nucleotides are TGTGCCAGCAGTTTTTATCGGACGGGGGGACATTACAATGAGCAGTTCTTC.